These 7 T cell receptor beta chains originate from one sample sequenced in a study of Graves' ophthalmopathy and Graves' hyperthyroidism. CDR3 regions of TCR beta were amplified from RNA transcripts. The first round was an RT-PCR with HTBI primers, and the second round was a multiplex PCR. TCRdb re-called the multiplex PCR reads through MiXCR, storing one row per CDR3 protein. The repertoire holds 500,000 to 700,000 distinct CDR3 sequences, just under 40% seen once, with roughly 4% in the top ten. Specimen: peripheral blood or thyroid tissue (not recorded which). The receptors originated from an adult man with Graves' hyperthyroidism.

This clonotype was seen a handful of times. V and J are TRBV6-5 and TRBJ1-4, with D hard to call. Trimming took 6 bases from V and 8 from J, leaving 16 bases between them. The CDR3 extends over 14 amino acids. Germline V gene data show CDR1 as MNHEY and CDR2 as SVGAGI. The CDR3 loop is CASSPGDWKEKLFF. In nucleotides, the CDR3 is TGTGCCAGCAGCCCCGGGGATTGGAAGGAAAAACTGTTTTTT.

CDR3 amino acids: CASSPGTGRRDTEAFF. DNA of the CDR3: TGTGCCAGCAGCCCCGGGACAGGGAGACGGGACACTGAAGCTTTCTTT. The rearrangement links TRBV5-4 to TRBJ1-1, with 9 bases identical to TRBD1. V gave up 4 bases and J gave up 3 bases; unmatched junction bases: 10. Germline values: CDR1 SGHNT, CDR2 YYREEE (reference sequence). The CDR3 length is 16 residues.

CDR3 coding DNA: TGTGCCAGCAGCTTTGAGGGGCGAGGGGAGACCCAGTACTTC. Protein product: CASSFEGRGETQYF. The J gene is TRBJ2-5, the V gene TRBV7-4; D possibly uses TRBD1 or TRBD2 (5 bases each). The length of the CDR3 is 14 residues. V dropped 3 bases and J dropped 5 bases, with 13 bases sitting between them. From germline, CDR1 is SGHVT and CDR2 SQSDAQ.

There are a few counts of this clonotype. The J gene is TRBJ2-5, the V gene TRBV7-9, with 11 bases aligning to TRBD2. The J call may not be correct, given that the DNA end is closer to TRBJ2-1. This CDR3 has 14 residues. Germline V gives CDR1 SEHNR, CDR2 FQNEAQ (reference sequence). The CDR3 DNA reads as TGTGCCAGCAGCCAGGGGCTAGCGGGAGGTGAGCAGTTCTTC. It translates to CASSQGLAGGEQFF.

CDR3 DNA: TGTGCCAGCAGTACGCGGGGGCTCCTAGGGAAGACCCAGTACTTC. Encoded protein: CASSTRGLLGKTQYF. The chain employs TRBV2 and TRBJ2-5; perhaps TRBD2 as D (7 bases). From germline, CDR1 is SNHLY and CDR2 FYNNEI. V lost 5 bases and J 6 bases, leaving 19 bases between the germline ends. This CDR3 contains 15 residues.

The CDR3 nucleotides read TGCAGCGTTGAAGAATTAGGAGCCGGCTACACCTTC. It is translated as CSVEELGAGYTF. The genes are TRBV29-1 and TRBJ1-2; D call uncertain. The germline gives CDR1 SQVTM, CDR2 ANQGSEA. V gave up 0 bases and J gave up 8 bases, with 10 bases separating them. The CDR3 contains 12 residues.

This chain connects TRBV29-1 to TRBJ2-1, with 7 nucleotides matching TRBD2. Germline CDR1 reads SQVTM; CDR2 reads ANQGSEA. The V segment lost 5 bases and the J segment 0 bases; nucleotides outside the gene matches: 4. The CDR3 covers 14 residues. CDR3 residues: CSVKRGLSYNEQFF. The CDR3 bases are TGCAGCGTTAAGCGGGGACTCTCCTACAATGAGCAGTTCTTC.